The sequence of this T cell receptor beta chain was determined in a study of a mutant IDH1 vaccine in newly diagnosed glioma. On the study more broadly: Radiotherapy alone preceded vaccination by 4-6 weeks; alternatively, vaccination started with temozolomide cycles. Patients previously underwent radiotherapy, temozolomide, or both, and most underwent both.

Documented time point: week 5, during vaccination. Doses of 300 ug of mutant IDH1 20-mer peptide were given with topical imiquimod. Generated by immunoSEQ multiplex PCR, the TCRdb table keeps only in-frame clones and is missing some. The data show about 54,000 clones, with about 80% seen just once and approximately 3.1% held by the top ten. The germline gives CDR1 KGHSH, CDR2 LQKENI. Deletions cut 3 bases from V and 2 bases from J, with 16 bases between. The CDR3 is made up of 16 amino acids. Concerning this clone: Its antigen is still unknown.

The sample was PBMCs, taken from a glioma patient whose treatment included an IDH1 peptide vaccine. The genes are TRBV18 and TRBJ1-1, with D unresolved. The origin of this receptor is a man aged 25-40 years with glioma. CDR3 in DNA: TGTGCCAGCTCACCTACAGCTCCCGGTTCCAACACTGAAGCTTTCTTT. Translation gives CASSPTAPGSNTEAFF. Filled out from reference TRBV18 and TRBJ1-1, the complete variable domain reads NAGVMQNPRHLVRRRGQEARLRCSPMKGHSHVYWYRQLPEEGLKFMVYLQKENIIDESGMPKERFSAEFPKEGPSILRIQQVVRGDSAAYFCASSPTAPGSNTEAFFGQGTRLTVV.